These 2 T cell receptor beta chains were all obtained from the same sample, sequenced in a study of T cell responses to AZD1222 COVID-19 vaccine. Sequencing used immunoSEQ multiplex PCR; TCRdb keeps in-frame clones, though not all of them. The repertoire includes tens of thousands of clones, over 60% of them detected once, and about 51% sits in the top ten. This material consisted of peripheral blood, taken 28 days after the second AZD1222 dose. The receptors come from an adult who received the AZD1222 COVID-19 vaccine.

The chain combines TRBV6-5 with TRBJ2-7; D assignment may be TRBD1 or TRBD2 (5 bases each). The CDR3 covers 12 residues. Germline V gives CDR1 MNHEY, CDR2 SVGAGI. Deletions cut 4 bases from V and 5 bases from J, with 9 bases between. CDR3 in amino acids: CASSLRGDEQYF. The CDR3 DNA sequence: TGTGCCAGCAGTTTAAGGGGAGACGAGCAGTACTTC.

The chain links TRBV4-2 to TRBJ1-3; the D gene is possibly TRBD1 (5 bases). This CDR3 contains 15 residues. Germline CDR1 is LGHNA and CDR2 is YNFKEQ. Trimming pared 0 bases from V and 9 bases from J, leaving 15 bases between. The CDR3 loop reads CASSQDTQAFGTIYF. The CDR3 nucleotides are TGTGCCAGCAGCCAAGACACACAGGCATTCGGCACCATATATTTT.